One sample yielded the 20 T cell receptor beta chains listed below, sequenced in a study of vaccination effects on CD4 cells after COVID-19. Their target antigens are unknown. Under the ViraFEST assay, PBMC were stimulated with viral peptide pools so that antigen-specific CD4+ T cells expanded. Sequencing was performed afterwards. On approximately day 9 of culture, CD4+ T cells were separated out. Vaccine recipients, nucleocapsid antibody negative, had no prior SARS-CoV-2 infection. TCRdb's table, derived via immunoSEQ multiplex PCR, lists solely in-frame clones and lacks some. Of 73,000 or so clones in the sample, about 79% were seen once. Here the sequenced sample was CD4+ T cells from PBMCs cultured with SARS-CoV-2 spike peptides, taken before COVID-19 vaccination. These receptors were taken from a human donor who received a COVID-19 vaccine.

The chain employs TRBV30 and TRBJ2-7, with D perhaps matching TRBD1 or TRBD2 (6 bases each). There are 14 residues in the CDR3. With 2 bases removed from V and 1 base from J, the gap between germline ends came to 12 bases. Germline V gives CDR1 GTSNPN, CDR2 SVGIG (reference sequence). CDR3 bases: TGTGCCTGGAGTCTCGGAGGGGGGTCCTACGAGCAGTACGTC. Its translation: CAWSLGGGSYEQYV.

This sequence joins TRBV18 and TRBJ1-4; the D is unclear. This CDR3 region has 17 residues. V lost 0 bases, J lost 5 bases, and 16 bases lay in between. Germline assignment: CDR1 KGHSH and CDR2 LQKENI. The CDR3 is CASSPPNVRTRNEKLFF. CDR3 in DNA: TGTGCCAGCTCACCACCCAACGTCAGGACGCGGAATGAAAAACTGTTTTTT.

The chain employs TRBV6-2 or TRBV6-3 and TRBJ2-1; the D call may be TRBD1 or TRBD2 (5 bases each). Trimming shortened V by 5 bases and J by 6 bases, and 17 bases separated the two germline ends. CDR3 length: 15 amino acids. Germline values: CDR1 MNHEY, CDR2 SVGEGT. DNA of the CDR3: TGTGCCAGCAGTAGCTTCCGGGACGGAATCAATGAGCAGTTCTTC. Protein sequence: CASSSFRDGINEQFF.

In its sample, this clone was seen once. The rearrangement joins TRBV7-6 to TRBJ2-3; D is perhaps TRBD2 (7 bases). The CDR3 sequence is 16 residues long. Between the trimmed V and J ends, which lost 4 bases and 6 bases, there was a span of 20 bases. Per germline, CDR1 SGHVS and CDR2 FNYEAQ. The CDR3 spells CASSSLRGGATDTQYF. DNA of the CDR3: TGTGCCAGCAGCTCACTGAGGGGGGGGGCTACTGATACGCAGTATTTT. Looking up the rest from reference TRBV7-6 and TRBJ2-3 gives the full variable domain: GAGVSQSPRYKVTKRGQDVALRCDPISGHVSLYWYRQALGQGPEFLTYFNYEAQQDKSGLPNDRFSAERPEGSISTLTIQRTEQRDSAMYRCASSSLRGGATDTQYFGPGTRLTVL.

This clone has only a few counts. The V and J genes are TRBV5-1 and TRBJ2-1; 12 nucleotides match TRBD2. The length of the CDR3 is 15 residues. The junction had 2 bases not matched to a gene; V was cut back by 0 bases and J by 7 bases. Germline-derived CDR1 and CDR2 are SGHRS and YFSETQ. The chain's CDR3 is CASSLGLAGANEQFF. In DNA form, the CDR3 reads TGCGCCAGCAGCTTGGGACTAGCGGGGGCTAATGAGCAGTTCTTC.

The J gene is TRBJ2-5, the V gene TRBV24-1; tentatively, D is TRBD1 (5 bases). This CDR3 comprises 15 residues. Germline V gene data show CDR1 as KGHDR and CDR2 as SFDVKD. Trimming left V 5 bases short and J 5 bases short, with 17 bases between. As DNA, the CDR3 is TGTGCCACCAGTGGCGCAGGGAACAGTAAGGAGACCCAGTACTTC. Residues: CATSGAGNSKETQYF.

The chain joins TRBV5-1 to TRBJ1-1, with TRBD1 as a possible D gene (6 bases). Germline CDR1 reads SGHRS; CDR2 reads YFSETQ. Trimming shortened V by 4 bases and J by 6 bases, and 13 bases separated the two germline ends. The CDR3 extends over 13 amino acids. CDR3 amino acids: CASSTQGQSEAFF. The CDR3 DNA is TGCGCCAGCAGCACACAAGGACAGTCTGAAGCTTTCTTT.

The chain joins TRBV5-1 to TRBJ1-6; D is uncertain. The V gene's germline CDR1 is SGHRS and CDR2 YFSETQ. Trimming took 1 base from V and 5 from J, leaving 10 bases between them. The CDR3 is 15 residues long. The CDR3 is CASSLRTPDNSPLHF. The CDR3 DNA sequence: TGCGCCAGCAGCTTGAGGACTCCCGATAATTCACCCCTCCACTTT.

The rearrangement links TRBV29-1 to TRBJ2-3; a possible D gene is TRBD1 (6 bases). The V gene's germline CDR1 is SQVTM and CDR2 ANQGSEA. The V end lost 7 bases, the J end lost 5 bases, and 13 bases lay between the germline ends. The CDR3 runs to 12 residues. CDR3 protein: CSGDPGEDTQYF. In nucleotides, the CDR3 is TGCAGCGGCGACCCAGGGGAAGATACGCAGTATTTT.

V gene TRBV6-5 combines with J gene TRBJ1-5, with D tentatively TRBD1 (5 bases). V was trimmed by 5 bases and J by 3 bases, leaving 11 bases between them. This CDR3 is 14 amino acids long. The germline V gene encodes CDR1 MNHEY and CDR2 SVGAGI. CDR3 amino acids: CASSNRGTNQPQHF. CDR3 nucleotide sequence: TGTGCCAGCAGTAATCGGGGGACCAATCAGCCCCAGCATTTT.

This clone was recorded only once. The chain joins TRBV19 to TRBJ2-3; 9 nucleotides align to TRBD1. The CDR3 extends over 16 amino acids. The germline CDR1 and CDR2 sequences are LNHDA and SQIVND (reference sequence). Trimming cost V 4 bases and J 0 bases; bases outside gene matches: 5. The CDR3 sequence is CASSTWGQGSTDTQYF. The CDR3 DNA follows: TGTGCCAGTAGTACTTGGGGACAGGGAAGCACAGATACGCAGTATTTT.

About this clone: The same CDR3 is also encoded by other DNA sequences in this sample. The rearrangement links TRBV27 to TRBJ2-5, with D maybe TRBD1 (6 bases). With 1 base removed from V and 5 bases from J, the gap between germline ends came to 11 bases. Germline CDR1 and CDR2: MNHEY and SMNVEV (reference sequence). The CDR3 has 14 amino acids. The CDR3 region has the DNA TGTGCCAGCAGTTTATTAGCAGGGGTCGAGACCCAGTACTTC. It yields the protein CASSLLAGVETQYF.

Here the CDR3 reads CASRTAGAGGQETQYF. The CDR3 DNA sequence: TGCGCCAGCAGGACAGCGGGAGCGGGGGGGCAAGAGACCCAGTACTTC. The chain carries TRBV5-1 and TRBJ2-5; 10 nucleotides line up with TRBD2. The V and J ends lost 5 bases and 2 bases, in that order; junction bases with no gene match: 9. This CDR3 is 16 amino acids long. Germline V CDR1 and CDR2: SGHRS, YFSETQ.

The rearrangement uses TRBV21-1 and TRBJ2-2; TRBD1, the table's D call, was not compared with the DNA. TRBV21-1 is annotated as a pseudogene. CDR3 length: 17 amino acids. The CDR3 is CASSPALRTGAPGELFF. CDR3 DNA: TGTGCCAGCAGCCCGGCTCTGAGGACAGGGGCCCCCGGGGAGCTGTTTTTT.

This chain uses TRBV6-6 with TRBJ2-7, with D perhaps TRBD2 (5 bases). The CDR3 is 14 residues long. CDR1 is MNHNY and CDR2 is SVGAGI in the germline V gene (reference sequence). Trimming took 2 bases from V and 3 from J, leaving 11 bases between them. In DNA, the CDR3 is TGTGCCAGCAGTTACGCCAGCGGTGACTACGAGCAGTACGTC. Amino acids: CASSYASGDYEQYV.

The CDR3 loop is CASQTTPSSSSGNTIYF. The CDR3 DNA reads as TGTGCCAGCCAAACGACACCATCATCGAGCTCTGGAAACACCATATATTTT. The rearrangement uses TRBV14 and TRBJ1-3; no firm D call. Germline CDR1 and CDR2: SGHDN and FVKESK. The CDR3 has 17 residues. The ends were cut back, 8 bases at V and 0 bases at J, with 20 bases in the middle.

This clone has just one count. The V gene is TRBV5-1, the J gene TRBJ1-5, with D uncertain. The CDR3 extends over 15 amino acids. The V and J ends lost 2 bases and 0 bases respectively, with 9 bases between them. CDR1 and CDR2 from the germline V gene are SGHRS and YFSETQ. Written as DNA, the CDR3 is TGCGCCAGCAGCTTTGGGCCTTCTAGCAATCAGCCCCAGCATTTT. This sequence encodes CASSFGPSSNQPQHF.

The chain couples TRBV28 to TRBJ2-1, with a weak D call TRBD1 (5 bases). CDR1 and CDR2 (germline): MDHEN, SYDVKM. The CDR3 loop spans 15 amino acids. V dropped 9 bases and J dropped 2 bases, with 17 bases sitting between them. CDR3 loop: CASSSQGAPYNEQFF. The DNA for the CDR3 is TGTGCCAGTTCATCGCAGGGTGCGCCCTACAATGAGCAGTTCTTC.

The chain has TRBV28 and TRBJ1-1; tentatively, D is TRBD1 (5 bases). V lost 2 bases, J lost 2 bases, and 6 bases lay in between. The germline gives CDR1 MDHEN, CDR2 SYDVKM. There are 13 residues in the CDR3. The CDR3, as DNA: TGTGCCAGCAGTTTACAGGGTAACACTGAAGCTTTCTTT. It is translated as CASSLQGNTEAFF. Using reference TRBV28 and TRBJ1-1 for the parts outside the CDR3, the full variable domain is DVKVTQSSRYLVKRTGEKVFLECVQDMDHENMFWYRQDPGLGLRLIYFSYDVKMKEKGDIPEGYSVSREKKERFSLILESASTNQTSMYLCASSLQGNTEAFFGQGTRLTVV.

This clone was counted once. The rearrangement uses TRBV7-2 and TRBJ1-5; tentative D call: TRBD1 (6 bases). The CDR3 is made up of 14 amino acids. With 2 bases removed from V and 7 bases from J, the gap between germline ends came to 12 bases. Germline CDR1 SGHTA, CDR2 FQGNSA. CDR3 protein: CASSLWGLGQPQHF. As DNA, the CDR3 is TGTGCCAGCAGCTTATGGGGGCTAGGGCAGCCCCAGCATTTT.